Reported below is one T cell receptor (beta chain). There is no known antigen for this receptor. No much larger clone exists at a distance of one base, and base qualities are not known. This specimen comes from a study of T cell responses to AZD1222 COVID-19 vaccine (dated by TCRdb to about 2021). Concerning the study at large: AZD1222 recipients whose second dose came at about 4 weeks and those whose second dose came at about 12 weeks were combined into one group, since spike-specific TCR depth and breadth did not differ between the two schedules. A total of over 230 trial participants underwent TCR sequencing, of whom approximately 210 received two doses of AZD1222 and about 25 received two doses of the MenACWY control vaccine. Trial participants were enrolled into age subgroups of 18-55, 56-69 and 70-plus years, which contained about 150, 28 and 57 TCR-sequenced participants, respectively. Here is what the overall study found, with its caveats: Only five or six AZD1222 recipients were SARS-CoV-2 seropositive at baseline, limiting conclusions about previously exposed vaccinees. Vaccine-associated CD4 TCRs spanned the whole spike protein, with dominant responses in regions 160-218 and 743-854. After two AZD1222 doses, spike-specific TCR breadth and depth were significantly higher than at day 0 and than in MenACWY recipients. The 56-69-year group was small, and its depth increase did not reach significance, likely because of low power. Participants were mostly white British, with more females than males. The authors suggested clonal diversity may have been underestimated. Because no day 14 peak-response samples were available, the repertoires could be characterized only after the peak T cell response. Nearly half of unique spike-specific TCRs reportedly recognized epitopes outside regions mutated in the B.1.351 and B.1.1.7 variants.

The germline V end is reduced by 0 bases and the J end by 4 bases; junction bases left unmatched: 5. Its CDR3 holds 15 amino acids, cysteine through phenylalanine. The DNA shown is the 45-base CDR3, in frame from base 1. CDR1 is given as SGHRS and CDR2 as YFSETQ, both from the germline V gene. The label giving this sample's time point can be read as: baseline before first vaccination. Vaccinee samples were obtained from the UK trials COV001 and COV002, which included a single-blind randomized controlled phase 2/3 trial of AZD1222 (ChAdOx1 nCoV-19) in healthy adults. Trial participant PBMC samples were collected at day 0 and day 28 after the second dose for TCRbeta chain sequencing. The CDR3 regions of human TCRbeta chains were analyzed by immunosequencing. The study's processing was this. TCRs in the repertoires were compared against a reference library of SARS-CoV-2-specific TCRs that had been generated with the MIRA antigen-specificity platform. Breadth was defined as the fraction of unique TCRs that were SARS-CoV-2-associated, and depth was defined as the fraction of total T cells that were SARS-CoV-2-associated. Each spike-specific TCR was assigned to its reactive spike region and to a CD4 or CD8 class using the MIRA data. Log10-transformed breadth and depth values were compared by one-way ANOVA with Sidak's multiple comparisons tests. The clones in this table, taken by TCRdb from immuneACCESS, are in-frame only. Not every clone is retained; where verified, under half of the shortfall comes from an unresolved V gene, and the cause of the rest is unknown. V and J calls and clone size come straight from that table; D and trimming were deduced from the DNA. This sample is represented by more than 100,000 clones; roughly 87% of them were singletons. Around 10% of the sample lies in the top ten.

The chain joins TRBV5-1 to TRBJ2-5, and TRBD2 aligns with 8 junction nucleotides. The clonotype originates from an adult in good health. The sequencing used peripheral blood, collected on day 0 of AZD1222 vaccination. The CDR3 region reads CASSLAGSGGETQYF. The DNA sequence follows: TGCGCCAGCAGCTTGGCGGGCAGCGGGGGAGAGACCCAGTACTTC.